This record looks at one T cell receptor beta chain sequence and its context. Its specificity is unknown. These data are taken from a study of cytomegalovirus exposure and HLA in healthy donors. The study, taken as a whole, reports: Associated with cytomegalovirus, according to the listing, were around 160 TCR beta chains. The classifier was said to identify cytomegalovirus status with high specificity and sensitivity. Most TCR sequences were seen very rarely across donors, but some public TCRs occurred in many.

Germline V gene sequence: CDR1 MNHNY, CDR2 SVGAGI (reference sequence). This CDR3 is built from 15 residues. Losses at the gene ends were 6 bases for V and 2 bases for J; bases not matched to a gene: 10. The donors were members of the validation cohort comprising some 120 subjects, separate from the approximately 700-subject first cohort. Here immunoSEQ multiplex PCR was the method, and the copy in TCRdb shows in-frame clones only, minus some. The profile covers 150,000 to 200,000 clones, with approximately 96% appearing a single time and about 0.94% taken by the ten largest. Input material: PBMCs. The receptor comes from a woman under 30 in good health and CMV-seronegative. The chain combines TRBV6-6 with TRBJ2-7; 7 bases align to TRBD2. CDR3 DNA: TGTGCCAGCAGCCCCCTCGGGGGGAAAACCTACGAGCAGTACTTC. It is translated as CASSPLGGKTYEQYF.